The next 5 T cell receptor beta chains were all read from a single sample in a study of Graves' ophthalmopathy and Graves' hyperthyroidism. As the template, RNA transcripts were used to amplify TCR beta CDR3 regions. The workflow started with a first-round RT-PCR run with HTBI primers and then moved on to a second-round multiplex PCR. TCRdb redid the calling of the multiplex PCR reads with MiXCR, one entry per CDR3 protein. The sample contains 340,000 or so distinct CDR3 sequences, 17% of which appear only once. Sequencing input: peripheral blood. These receptors came from an adult man with Graves' ophthalmopathy.

The rearrangement uses TRBV28 and TRBJ1-2; D ambiguous. Between the trimmed V and J ends, which lost 11 bases and 2 bases, there was a span of 15 bases. The CDR3 contains 13 residues. Germline V gene sequence: CDR1 MDHEN, CDR2 SYDVKM. CDR3 sequence (DNA): TGTGCCGGCTCCGCGGGCCCGAACTATGGCTACACCTTC. This sequence encodes CAGSAGPNYGYTF.

V usage is TRBV5-6 and J usage is TRBJ1-1; D not certain. Germline V CDR1 and CDR2: SGHDT, YYEEEE. The CDR3 runs to 14 residues. V lost 0 bases to trimming and J lost 2 bases, with 8 bases between them. This CDR3 reads CASSLGWKNTEAFF. The CDR3 coding sequence is TGTGCCAGCAGCTTGGGCTGGAAAAACACTGAAGCTTTCTTT.

This rearrangement joins TRBV20-1 to TRBJ1-5; 9 nucleotides line up with TRBD1. Germline trimming cut 3 bases from V and 7 bases from J; bases unmatched to any gene: 13. This CDR3 is 16 amino acids long. From germline, CDR1 is DFQATT and CDR2 SNEGSKA (reference sequence). Here the CDR3 DNA reads TGCAGTGCTAGTAGGGGCTCGGGACAGGGTAGGCAGCCCCAGCATTTT. It specifies CSASRGSGQGRQPQHF.

The rearrangement links TRBV6-2 or TRBV6-3 to TRBJ1-2; unclear D gene. The CDR3 has 18 residues. Germline lookup yields CDR1 MNHEY and CDR2 SVGEGT. V was cut by 3 bases and J by 0 bases, with 20 bases left in between. The CDR3 DNA follows: TGTGCCAGCAGTTATGGGGTAGGGCAGTTCAGCACTAACTATGGCTACACCTTC. Translated: CASSYGVGQFSTNYGYTF.

The chain combines TRBV2 with TRBJ2-5; tentatively, D is TRBD2 (5 bases). This CDR3 has 16 amino acids. Trimming took off 5 bases at V and 2 bases at J, with 18 bases between the two ends. Germline values: CDR1 SNHLY, CDR2 FYNNEI. CDR3 nucleotide sequence: TGTGCCAGCAGTCCCGAAGGAGGAAAATTACAAGAGACCCAGTACTTC. The encoded protein is CASSPEGGKLQETQYF.